The 26 T cell receptor beta chains in this list originate from one sample, sequenced in a study of blood T cells in healthy people across ages. Primers used in a second PCR of about 6 to 11 cycles were a sample-barcoded 5' primer and a J-beta primer mix. Via MiXCR, TCRdb re-called the 5' RACE reads, giving one row per CDR3 protein. The data contain 780,000 or so distinct CDR3 sequences, around three fifths of them singletons. The sequenced material came from blood. These receptors all stem from a man aged 35 to 55 in good health.

Only a few counts were recorded for this clonotype. The chain combines TRBV25-1 with TRBJ1-2; a weak D match, TRBD1 (6 bases). Per germline, CDR1 MGHDK and CDR2 SYGVNS. There are 13 residues in the CDR3. V was shortened by 9 bases and J by 12 bases, with 23 bases between the two germline ends. The CDR3 here is CARSARDKSQNTF. CDR3 coding DNA: TGTGCCAGATCGGCTCGGGACAAATCCCAAAACACCTTC.

Only one count was recorded for this clonotype. The chain couples TRBV12-3 or TRBV12-4 to TRBJ1-5; 8 nucleotides agree with TRBD1. Trimming at V came to 5 bases and at J to 7 bases, leaving 10 bases not matched to a gene. This CDR3 is 15 amino acids long. In DNA, the CDR3 is TGTGCCAGCAGTCCCGGGACAGGCGGCAGGCAGCCCCAGCATTTT. This codes for CASSPGTGGRQPQHF.

V is TRBV7-2 and J is TRBJ1-4; a possible D gene is TRBD1 (6 bases). Germline CDR1 SGHTA, CDR2 FQGNSA. Trimming pared 5 bases from V and 5 bases from J, leaving 15 bases between. The CDR3 length is 15 residues. The CDR3 sequence is CASSAQGGSNEKLFF. The CDR3 DNA is TGTGCCAGCAGCGCACAGGGAGGGTCGAATGAAAAACTGTTTTTT.

The table lists this clonotype with a count of one. The gene calls are TRBV5-1 and TRBJ1-4; TRBD1 matches at 7 bases. The J segment lost 7 bases and the V segment lost 4 bases, leaving 13 bases of the junction unmatched. This CDR3 contains 16 residues. Germline loops: CDR1 SGHRS, CDR2 YFSETQ. The CDR3 DNA is TGCGCCAGCAGCGAATCCGGATTGACAGGGAGTGAAAAACTGTTTTTT. Protein: CASSESGLTGSEKLFF.

V gene TRBV20-1 combines with J gene TRBJ1-6, with 7 bases lining up with TRBD1. V trimming: 3 bases; J trimming: 4 bases; junction bases outside the gene matches: 6. The germline V gene has CDR1 DFQATT and CDR2 SNEGSKA (reference sequence). This CDR3 contains 15 residues. CDR3 protein: CSARAGQRYNSPLHF. For the CDR3, the DNA is TGCAGTGCTAGGGCGGGACAGAGGTATAATTCACCCCTCCACTTT.

The gene calls are TRBV20-1 and TRBJ2-1; 9 nucleotides agree with TRBD2. The CDR3 consists of 13 residues. Germline V gene sequence: CDR1 DFQATT, CDR2 SNEGSKA (reference sequence). With 2 bases clipped from V and 10 bases from J, the junction kept 6 bases outside the gene matches. In DNA form, the CDR3 reads TGCAGTGCTAGACTAGCGGGGTCGGGGGAGCAGTTCTTC. It codes for CSARLAGSGEQFF.

V usage is TRBV6-2 or TRBV6-3 and J usage is TRBJ1-5; D ambiguous. Germline loops: CDR1 MNHEY, CDR2 SVGEGT. The V end lost 4 bases, the J end lost 7 bases, and 11 bases lay between the germline ends. There are 13 residues in the CDR3. This chain's CDR3 is CASSWGLGQPQHF. For the CDR3, the DNA is TGTGCCAGCAGTTGGGGATTAGGCCAGCCCCAGCATTTT.

V is TRBV7-2 and J is TRBJ2-1; 10 bases agree with TRBD2. Germline V gives CDR1 SGHTA, CDR2 FQGNSA. The CDR3 loop spans 17 amino acids. V shed 3 bases, J shed 0 bases, and the junction held 5 bases outside the gene matches. CDR3 protein: CASSFDGLAASYNEQFF. The DNA of the CDR3 is TGTGCCAGCAGCTTCGACGGACTAGCGGCCTCCTACAATGAGCAGTTCTTC.

The genes are TRBV4-1 and TRBJ2-5; 8 nucleotides line up with TRBD2. V lost 4 bases and J lost 11; bases outside the gene matches: 12. CDR1 is MGHRA and CDR2 is YSYEKL in the germline V gene. The CDR3 extends over 14 amino acids. The CDR3 protein is CASSPWTSQNEQYF. Here the CDR3 DNA reads TGCGCCAGCAGCCCCTGGACTAGCCAAAATGAGCAGTACTTC.

CDR3 sequence: CASSIKRGGTEAFF. CDR3 DNA sequence: TGCGCCAGCAGTATAAAAAGGGGAGGAACTGAAGCTTTCTTT. The chain carries TRBV5-1 and TRBJ1-1; a possible D gene is TRBD1 (5 bases). Trimming took 5 bases from V and 5 from J, leaving 16 bases between them. The CDR3 is 14 amino acids. Germline V lookup: CDR1 SGHRS, CDR2 YFSETQ.

This chain connects TRBV27 to TRBJ1-1; possible D gene TRBD1, 6 bases. The V and J ends lost 6 bases and 10 bases respectively, with 24 bases between them. Germline-derived CDR1 and CDR2 are MNHEY and SMNVEV (reference sequence). The CDR3 is 15 residues long. The DNA for the CDR3 is TGTGCCAGCAGACCGGGGTATGGGGGCGAAGCGGCAGCTTTCTTT. Its translation: CASRPGYGGEAAAFF.

There are a few counts of this clonotype. The chain is built from TRBV6-5 and TRBJ1-5; D is unclear. The V end lost 2 bases, the J end lost 2 bases, and 7 bases lay between the germline ends. Germline values: CDR1 MNHEY, CDR2 SVGAGI. This CDR3 has 14 residues. The CDR3 sequence: CASSYGKGNQPQHF. The DNA for the CDR3 is TGTGCCAGCAGTTACGGTAAGGGCAATCAGCCCCAGCATTTT.

The chain combines TRBV5-8 with TRBJ2-5; the match to TRBD2 covers 8 bases. Unmatched junction bases numbered 4, after V lost 3 bases and J lost 9 bases. This CDR3 comprises 12 residues. Germline V gene data show CDR1 as SGHTS and CDR2 as YDEGEE. The DNA for the CDR3 is TGTGCCAGCAGCTGGGGACTAGACGCCCAGTACTTC. Translation gives CASSWGLDAQYF.

The DNA of the CDR3 is TGTGCCAGCAGCCAAGGTTATTACCGGACTGGGGCCAACGTCCTGACTTTC. As protein: CASSQGYYRTGANVLTF. The genes are TRBV14 and TRBJ2-6; no reliable D call. The CDR3 runs 17 residues. V shed 1 base and J shed 2 bases, with 12 bases lying between them. Germline V CDR1 and CDR2: SGHDN, FVKESK.

This rearrangement joins TRBV18 to TRBJ1-2, with a possible D match to TRBD1 (5 bases). This CDR3 region has 13 residues. V lost 3 bases and J 7 bases, leaving 12 bases between the germline ends. In germline, CDR1 is KGHSH, CDR2 LQKENI. Here the CDR3 reads CASSPQGFGGYTF. As DNA, the CDR3 is TGTGCCAGCTCACCCCAGGGATTCGGTGGCTACACCTTC.

This clonotype was detected only a few times. The chain is built from TRBV12-3 or TRBV12-4 and TRBJ2-3; 9 bases line up with TRBD2. The CDR3 runs 16 residues. The V gene end was trimmed by 1 base and the J gene end by 4 bases; junction bases not matched to a gene: 6. CDR3 amino acids: CASSLELAGPADTQYF. CDR3 DNA sequence: TGTGCCAGCAGTTTAGAACTAGCGGGCCCCGCAGATACGCAGTATTTT.

The V and J genes are TRBV20-1 and TRBJ2-7; the match to TRBD1 covers 7 bases. V trimming: 6 bases; J trimming: 5 bases; junction bases outside the gene matches: 7. The CDR3 runs 12 residues. CDR1 is DFQATT and CDR2 is SNEGSKA in the germline V gene (reference sequence). The CDR3 spells CSAPDRLNEQYF. CDR3 nucleotides: TGCAGTGCCCCGGACAGGTTGAACGAGCAGTACTTC.

The V and J genes are TRBV4-3 and TRBJ2-5, with 9 bases that match TRBD2. The germline CDR1 and CDR2 sequences are LGHNA and YSLEER. The CDR3 length is 16 residues. Trimming cost V 1 base and J 2 bases; bases outside gene matches: 5. CDR3 protein: CASSQAFSGGQETQYF. The CDR3 DNA reads as TGCGCCAGCAGCCAAGCGTTTAGCGGGGGACAAGAGACCCAGTACTTC.

The chain couples TRBV24-1 to TRBJ2-7; maybe TRBD1 (6 bases). Germline values: CDR1 KGHDR, CDR2 SFDVKD. CDR3 length: 12 amino acids. Trimming shortened V by 5 bases and J by 6 bases, and 10 bases separated the two germline ends. CDR3: CATSGTGCEQYF. CDR3 nucleotide sequence: TGTGCCACCAGTGGAACAGGGTGCGAGCAGTACTTC.

V is TRBV28 and J is TRBJ2-7; 8 bases fit TRBD2. Germline V gives CDR1 MDHEN, CDR2 SYDVKM. CDR3 length: 17 amino acids. V lost 5 bases and J lost 4; bases outside the gene matches: 16. This CDR3 is CASSPHRGGHLKYEQYF. CDR3 in DNA: TGTGCCAGCAGTCCACACCGGGGGGGCCACCTGAAATACGAGCAGTACTTC.

The gene calls are TRBV7-8 and TRBJ1-2; 7 bases match TRBD1. Germline loops: CDR1 SGHVS, CDR2 FQNEAQ. The CDR3 sequence is 14 residues long. The ends lost 9 bases at V and 4 bases at J; junction bases unmatched: 11. The CDR3 here is CASRLDDRVYGYTF. CDR3 in DNA: TGTGCCAGTCGCTTGGACGACAGGGTCTATGGCTACACCTTC.

V is TRBV28 and J is TRBJ1-4; D is ambiguous. Germline CDR1 MDHEN, CDR2 SYDVKM. The CDR3 is 13 amino acids. The V gene lost 3 bases and the J gene lost 7 bases, with 9 bases spanning the gap. CDR3 amino acids: CASSFSGTEKLFF. Here the CDR3 DNA reads TGTGCCAGCAGTTTCTCGGGAACTGAAAAACTGTTTTTT.

V is TRBV2 and J is TRBJ2-7; either TRBD1 or TRBD2 may supply D (5 bases each). V lost 7 bases and J lost 2, with 21 bases in between. The CDR3 consists of 16 residues. Germline values: CDR1 SNHLY, CDR2 FYNNEI. CDR3 sequence: CASTAGPRGAPYEQYF. Here the CDR3 DNA reads TGTGCCAGCACTGCCGGGCCGAGGGGCGCTCCCTACGAGCAGTACTTC.

The chain recombines TRBV20-1 with TRBJ2-5, with D unclear. The ends were cut back, 5 bases at V and 11 bases at J, with 33 bases in the middle. Germline assignment: CDR1 DFQATT and CDR2 SNEGSKA (reference sequence). The length of the CDR3 is 17 residues. CDR3 DNA sequence: TGCAGTGCTCGTCAATACCCGAACTCCCTTTCCTACAATGAGCAGTACTTC. Translated, it gives CSARQYPNSLSYNEQYF.

V usage is TRBV20-1 and J usage is TRBJ1-5; D unresolved. This CDR3 has 14 residues. Germline V gene lookup returns CDR1 DFQATT and CDR2 SNEGSKA (reference sequence). The ends were cut back, 3 bases at V and 4 bases at J, with 13 bases in the middle. The CDR3 nucleotides read TGCAGTGCTAGTTCGTGGCAGAATAATCAGCCCCAGCATTTT. It translates to CSASSWQNNQPQHF.

This chain connects TRBV12-3 or TRBV12-4 to TRBJ2-5; D remains unclear. The CDR3 has 12 amino acids. V was clipped by 5 bases and J by 5 bases, with 9 bases between them. Written as DNA, the CDR3 is TGTGCCAGCAGTCCACATGGGGAGACCCAGTACTTC. It specifies CASSPHGETQYF.